One and the same sample provided the 20 T cell receptor beta chains below, sequenced in a study of T cell changes during pregnancy in multiple sclerosis. Method: immunoSEQ multiplex PCR; TCRdb's copy keeps in-frame clones and lacks some. The sample has some 99,000 clones, about 91% seen once. Sample: peripheral blood, taken after pregnancy. The receptors shown here come from a female donor in good health, enrolled as a control in a pregnancy study.

CDR3 sequence reads: CASRAGNYGYTF. CDR3 coding DNA: TGTGCCAGCAGGGCGGGGAACTATGGCTACACCTTC. This sequence joins TRBV9 and TRBJ1-2; D is ambiguous. CDR1 is SGDLS and CDR2 is YYNGEE in the germline V gene. Trimming cost V 5 bases and J 2 bases, with 7 bases left between them. The length of the CDR3 is 12 residues. Complete variable domain (other parts from reference TRBV9 and TRBJ1-2): DSGVTQTPKHLITATGQRVTLRCSPRSGDLSVYWYQQSLDQGLQFLIQYYNGEERAKGNILERFSAQQFPDLHSELNLSSLELGDSALYFCASRAGNYGYTFGSGTRLTVV.

DNA for the CDR3: TGTGCCAGCAGCTTGTGGTCTTCGGGGGGCCAGGGTGAAGCTTTCTTT. Its protein is CASSLWSSGGQGEAFF. The chain links TRBV7-8 to TRBJ1-1; D is perhaps TRBD1 (6 bases). Trimming removed 3 bases at V and 7 bases at J, with 21 bases between. The CDR3 loop spans 16 amino acids. CDR1 and CDR2 (germline): SGHVS, FQNEAQ.

The V and J genes are TRBV11-1 and TRBJ2-7; possible D gene TRBD1, 5 bases. Trimming left V 5 bases short and J 6 bases short, with 20 bases between. The CDR3 consists of 15 residues. From germline, CDR1 is SGHAT and CDR2 FQDESV (reference sequence). This chain's CDR3 is CASSHSSQVGLEQYF. The CDR3 DNA sequence: TGTGCCAGCAGCCACAGCTCCCAAGTGGGGCTCGAGCAGTACTTC.

This chain connects TRBV6-5 to TRBJ1-2; D not certain. The V end was cut by 7 bases, the J end by 2 bases, with 5 bases between. The CDR3 is 11 residues long. Germline CDR1 reads MNHEY; CDR2 reads SVGAGI. CDR3 loop: CASNGNYGYTF. CDR3 sequence (DNA): TGTGCCAGCAATGGCAACTATGGCTACACCTTC.

J is TRBJ2-1 and V is TRBV19, with 9 positions matching TRBD2. Germline V gives CDR1 LNHDA, CDR2 SQIVND (reference sequence). This CDR3 is built from 14 residues. V trimming: 5 bases; J trimming: 8 bases; junction bases outside the gene matches: 7. The chain's CDR3 is CASSERGDYDEQFF. Here the CDR3 DNA reads TGTGCCAGTAGTGAGCGGGGGGACTATGATGAGCAGTTCTTC. The whole variable domain, remainder taken from reference TRBV19 and TRBJ2-1, is DGGITQSPKYLFRKEGQNVTLSCEQNLNHDAMYWYRQDPGQGLRLIYYSQIVNDFQKGDIAEGYSVSREKKESFPLTVTSAQKNPTAFYLCASSERGDYDEQFFGPGTRLTVL.

The chain uses TRBV7-3 and TRBJ2-2; a weak D match, TRBD2 (6 bases). V dropped 3 bases and J dropped 2 bases, with 13 bases sitting between them. The V gene's germline CDR1 is SGHTA and CDR2 FQGTGA. The CDR3 runs to 16 residues. CDR3 sequence reads: CASSLGSGLNTGELFF. Written as DNA, the CDR3 is TGTGCCAGCAGCTTGGGGTCGGGACTTAACACCGGGGAGCTGTTTTTT.

The CDR3 region is CASSESGINYGYTF. As DNA, the CDR3 is TGCGCCAGCAGTGAATCAGGGATTAACTATGGCTACACCTTC. This chain connects TRBV10-1 to TRBJ1-2; weak D call: TRBD1 (5 bases). This CDR3 is 14 amino acids long. The germline CDR1 and CDR2 sequences are WNHNN and SYGVQD (reference sequence). The V and J ends lost 3 bases and 1 base respectively, with 9 bases between them.

This chain joins TRBV28 and TRBJ2-7; 7 bases are shared with TRBD2. The germline CDR1 and CDR2 sequences are MDHEN and SYDVKM. Trimming removed 1 base from V and 0 bases from J; junction bases left unmatched: 3. CDR3 length: 15 residues. The CDR3 coding sequence is TGTGCCAGCAGTTTATTAGGGGACTACTCCTACGAGCAGTACTTC. Translated, it gives CASSLLGDYSYEQYF.

The chain recombines TRBV19 with TRBJ1-2; 7 bases are shared with TRBD1. CDR1 LNHDA and CDR2 SQIVND come from the germline V gene (reference sequence). Trimming cost V 5 bases and J 2 bases; bases outside gene matches: 5. The CDR3 has 14 amino acids. The CDR3 spells CASSLGQLNYGYTF. Written as DNA, the CDR3 is TGTGCCAGTAGTCTGGGACAGCTAAACTATGGCTACACCTTC.

The rearrangement links TRBV2 to TRBJ1-1; 7 bases fit TRBD1. V lost 7 bases and J lost 5; bases outside the gene matches: 13. The CDR3 sequence is 15 residues long. CDR1 SNHLY and CDR2 FYNNEI come from the germline V gene. CDR3 sequence reads: CASNNIQGRGTEAFF. Written as DNA, the CDR3 is TGTGCCAGCAACAATATACAGGGGCGGGGAACTGAAGCTTTCTTT.

The chain uses TRBV7-8 and TRBJ2-5, with 11 bases that match TRBD2. The CDR3 contains 16 residues. V shed 2 bases, J shed 2 bases, and the junction held 4 bases outside the gene matches. CDR1 is SGHVS, CDR2 FQNEAQ, per germline. The CDR3 DNA reads TGTGCCAGCAGCTTACTAGCGGGGGGACCACAAGAGACCCAGTACTTC. The encoded protein is CASSLLAGGPQETQYF. Full variable domain (outside the CDR3, taken from reference TRBV7-8 and TRBJ2-5): GAGVSQSPRYKVAKRGQDVALRCDPISGHVSLFWYQQALGQGPEFLTYFQNEAQLDKSGLPSDRFFAERPEGSVSTLKIQRTQQEDSAVYLCASSLLAGGPQETQYFGPGTRLLVL.

The chain uses TRBV7-9 and TRBJ2-1; D is unclear. Trimming pared 3 bases from V and 0 bases from J, leaving 6 bases between. This CDR3 comprises 14 residues. Per the germline V gene, CDR1 is SEHNR and CDR2 is FQNEAQ (reference sequence). The CDR3 reads CASSFDSSYNEQFF. In DNA form, the CDR3 reads TGTGCCAGCAGCTTTGATAGCTCCTACAATGAGCAGTTCTTC.

Points on this clone: One end of the junction is discordant with germline, which a read error may explain. The chain carries TRBV7-6 and TRBJ2-2; 7 bases match TRBD1. The germline CDR1 and CDR2 sequences are SGHVS and FNYEAQ. The CDR3 sequence is 16 residues long. The CDR3 nucleotides read TGTGCCGGCAGTCAGCCCAAGGGCCAGGGGGCCGGGGAGCTGTTTTTT. Encoded protein: CAGSQPKGQGAGELFF.

The DNA for the CDR3 is TGTGCCAGCAGTTCTGGGGGGAAGACCCAGTACTTC. This sequence encodes CASSSGGKTQYF. The chain has TRBV28 and TRBJ2-5, with D perhaps matching TRBD2 (6 bases). V lost 4 bases to trimming and J lost 6 bases, with 9 bases between them. Germline assignment: CDR1 MDHEN and CDR2 SYDVKM. CDR3 length equals 12 residues. The variable domain in full, completed from reference TRBV28 and TRBJ2-5, reads DVKVTQSSRYLVKRTGEKVFLECVQDMDHENMFWYRQDPGLGLRLIYFSYDVKMKEKGDIPEGYSVSREKKERFSLILESASTNQTSMYLCASSSGGKTQYFGPGTRLLVL.

The V and J genes are TRBV2 and TRBJ1-2; TRBD1 agrees at 8 bases. Per germline, CDR1 SNHLY and CDR2 FYNNEI. This CDR3 spans 15 amino acids. V shed 5 bases, J shed 6 bases, and the junction held 11 bases outside the gene matches. DNA of the CDR3: TGTGCCAGCAGTCGAAGGGCAGGGGGCGCCGATGGCTACACCTTC. Its translation: CASSRRAGGADGYTF.

The chain joins TRBV7-9 to TRBJ2-7, with 7 nucleotides matching TRBD1. In germline, CDR1 is SEHNR, CDR2 FQNEAQ (reference sequence). The junction had 4 bases not matched to a gene; V was cut back by 1 base and J by 1 base. This CDR3 is 15 amino acids long. CDR3 sequence (DNA): TGTGCCAGCAGCTTAGACCCACAGGGGTCCTACGAGCAGTACTTC. It yields the protein CASSLDPQGSYEQYF. Based on the CDR3 plus reference TRBV7-9 and TRBJ2-7, the full variable domain is DTGVSQNPRHKITKRGQNVTFRCDPISEHNRLYWYRQTLGQGPEFLTYFQNEAQLEKSRLLSDRFSAERPKGSFSTLEIQRTEQGDSAMYLCASSLDPQGSYEQYFGPGTRLTVT.

The chain employs TRBV4-1 and TRBJ2-1; tentative D call: TRBD2 (6 bases). Germline loops: CDR1 MGHRA, CDR2 YSYEKL. The V gene lost 0 bases and the J gene lost 7 bases, with 16 bases spanning the gap. CDR3 length equals 16 residues. DNA for the CDR3: TGCGCCAGCAGCCAAGAGGGGGGACCGCTAGCGAATGAGCAGTTCTTC. This gives the protein CASSQEGGPLANEQFF.

The rearrangement joins TRBV10-3 to TRBJ1-5; the D gene is possibly TRBD1 (6 bases). The CDR3 has 16 residues. Germline CDR1 ENHRY, CDR2 SYGVKD. Trimming stripped 0 bases from V and 3 bases from J, with 12 bases between. In nucleotides, the CDR3 is TGTGCCATCAGTGAGTCCTCAGGGGCGGACAATCAGCCCCAGCATTTT. This sequence encodes CAISESSGADNQPQHF.

The count of this clone is one. The chain employs TRBV28 and TRBJ1-3; 9 bases align to TRBD1. V trimming: 6 bases; J trimming: 7 bases; junction bases outside the gene matches: 7. The CDR3 is 14 amino acids. Germline assignment: CDR1 MDHEN and CDR2 SYDVKM. In DNA form, the CDR3 reads TGTGCCAGCAGCGACAGGGGGATGGTTAACACCATATATTTT. It specifies CASSDRGMVNTIYF.

The DNA for the CDR3 is TGTGCCAGCTCACGAGGGGACACCAGCCCACAGTTCTTC. Translation gives CASSRGDTSPQFF. The rearrangement joins TRBV18 to TRBJ2-1, with a tentative D call TRBD1 (6 bases). Germline assignment: CDR1 KGHSH and CDR2 LQKENI. The length of the CDR3 is 13 residues. Trimming removed 4 bases from V and 13 bases from J, with 17 bases in between.